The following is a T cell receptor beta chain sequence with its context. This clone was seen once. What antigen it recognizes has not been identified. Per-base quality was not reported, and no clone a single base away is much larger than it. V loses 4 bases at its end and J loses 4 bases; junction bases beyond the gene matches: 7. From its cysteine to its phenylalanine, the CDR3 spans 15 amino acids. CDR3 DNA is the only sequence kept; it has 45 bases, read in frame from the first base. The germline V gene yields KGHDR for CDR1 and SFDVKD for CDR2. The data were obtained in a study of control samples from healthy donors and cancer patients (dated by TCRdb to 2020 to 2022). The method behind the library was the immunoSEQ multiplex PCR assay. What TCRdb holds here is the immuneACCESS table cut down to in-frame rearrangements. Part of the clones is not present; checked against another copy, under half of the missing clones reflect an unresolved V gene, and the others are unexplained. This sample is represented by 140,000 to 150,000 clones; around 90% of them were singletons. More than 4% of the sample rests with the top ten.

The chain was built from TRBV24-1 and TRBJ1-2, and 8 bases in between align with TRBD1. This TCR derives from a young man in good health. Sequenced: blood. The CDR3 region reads CATSEPGQAFYGYTF. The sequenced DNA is TGTGCCACCAGTGAACCGGGACAGGCGTTCTATGGCTACACCTTC.